A selection of T cell receptor beta chains follows, all from one sample in a study of T cells after yellow fever vaccination. TCRdb reprocessed the 5' RACE reads with MiXCR, giving one entry per CDR3 protein. The profile covers 500,000 to 650,000 distinct CDR3 sequences, with 9% to 15% appearing a single time and 15% taken by the ten largest. The sample in question was PBMCs, obtained on the day of the yellow fever booster vaccination. The receptors originated from a man aged 25-45 years who received the YFV17D yellow fever vaccine. The CDR3 runs from the conserved cysteine through the conserved F or W. D genes are given only for firm matches. Clone sizes are given selectively: once, few, many, or a class where the clone is expanded.

D gene: .
V gene: TRBV19
J gene: TRBJ1-2
clone size: few
CDR3 protein: CASSIYPSSNYGYTF
CDR3 DNA: TGTGCCAGTAGTATTTACCCAAGTTCTAACTATGGCTACACCTTC

D gene: .
V gene: TRBV7-2
J gene: TRBJ1-2
clone size: few
CDR3 protein: CASSLSAGYYGYTF
CDR3 DNA: TGTGCCAGCAGCTTAAGTGCCGGGTACTATGGCTACACCTTC

D gene: .
V gene: TRBV7-2
J gene: TRBJ1-5
clone size: .
CDR3 protein: CASSYRVGQPQHF
CDR3 DNA: TGTGCCAGCAGTTACAGGGTTGGACAGCCCCAGCATTTT

D gene: .
V gene: TRBV6-6
J gene: TRBJ2-3
clone size: .
CDR3 protein: CASTSTSDTQYF
CDR3 DNA: TGTGCCAGCACTTCCACTTCAGATACGCAGTATTTT

D gene: .
V gene: TRBV2
J gene: TRBJ2-7
clone size: .
CDR3 protein: CASSEAKGGSHEQYF
CDR3 DNA: TGTGCCAGCAGTGAAGCGAAGGGGGGGTCCCACGAGCAGTACTTC

D gene: TRBD1
V gene: TRBV20-1
J gene: TRBJ2-2
clone size: few
CDR3 protein: CSARQGSGELFF
CDR3 DNA: TGCAGTGCACGACAGGGATCCGGGGAGCTGTTTTTT

D gene: .
V gene: TRBV14
J gene: TRBJ1-5
clone size: many
CDR3 protein: CASSQELGQPQHF
CDR3 DNA: TGTGCCAGCAGCCAAGAGTTGGGTCAGCCCCAGCATTTT

D gene: TRBD1
V gene: TRBV18
J gene: TRBJ1-5
clone size: .
CDR3 protein: CASSPGTVTNQPQHF
CDR3 DNA: TGTGCCAGCTCACCAGGGACAGTAACAAATCAGCCCCAGCATTTT

D gene: .
V gene: TRBV5-1
J gene: TRBJ1-5
clone size: .
CDR3 protein: CASSLEGEGQPQHF
CDR3 DNA: TGCGCCAGCAGCTTGGAAGGGGAGGGTCAGCCCCAGCATTTT

D gene: .
V gene: TRBV6-1
J gene: TRBJ2-6
clone size: many
CDR3 protein: CASSEIGGTVSGANVLTF
CDR3 DNA: TGTGCCAGCAGTGAAATCGGCGGGACAGTCTCTGGGGCCAACGTCCTGACTTTC

D gene: .
V gene: TRBV28
J gene: TRBJ2-1
clone size: once
CDR3 protein: CASRSPGYNEQFF
CDR3 DNA: TGTGCCAGCCGCTCCCCGGGGTACAATGAGCAGTTCTTC

D gene: .
V gene: TRBV20-1
J gene: TRBJ2-1
clone size: .
CDR3 protein: CSASRAESSYNEQFF
CDR3 DNA: TGCAGTGCTAGCAGGGCGGAAAGCTCCTACAATGAGCAGTTCTTC

D gene: TRBD1
V gene: TRBV6-2/TRBV6-3
J gene: TRBJ1-5
clone size: .
CDR3 protein: CASSGGQLAYSNQPQHF
CDR3 DNA: TGTGCCAGCAGTGGGGGACAGCTCGCATATAGCAATCAGCCCCAGCATTTT

D gene: .
V gene: TRBV7-2
J gene: TRBJ1-1
clone size: .
CDR3 protein: CASSFRVYKIPGNTEAFF
CDR3 DNA: TGTGCCAGCAGCTTTCGGGTTTATAAGATTCCGGGGAACACTGAAGCTTTCTTT

D gene: .
V gene: TRBV7-3
J gene: TRBJ2-1
clone size: few
CDR3 protein: CASKVDVGANEQFF
CDR3 DNA: TGTGCCAGCAAGGTTGACGTAGGGGCCAATGAGCAGTTCTTC

D gene: TRBD2
V gene: TRBV6-2/TRBV6-3
J gene: TRBJ2-7
clone size: .
CDR3 protein: CASSWNSGSSEQYF
CDR3 DNA: TGTGCCAGCAGTTGGAATAGCGGGAGTTCCGAGCAGTACTTC

D gene: TRBD1
V gene: TRBV12-3/TRBV12-4
J gene: TRBJ1-6
clone size: few
CDR3 protein: CASSFGGQGVNSPLHF
CDR3 DNA: TGTGCCAGCAGTTTCGGGGGACAGGGCGTGAATTCACCCCTCCACTTT